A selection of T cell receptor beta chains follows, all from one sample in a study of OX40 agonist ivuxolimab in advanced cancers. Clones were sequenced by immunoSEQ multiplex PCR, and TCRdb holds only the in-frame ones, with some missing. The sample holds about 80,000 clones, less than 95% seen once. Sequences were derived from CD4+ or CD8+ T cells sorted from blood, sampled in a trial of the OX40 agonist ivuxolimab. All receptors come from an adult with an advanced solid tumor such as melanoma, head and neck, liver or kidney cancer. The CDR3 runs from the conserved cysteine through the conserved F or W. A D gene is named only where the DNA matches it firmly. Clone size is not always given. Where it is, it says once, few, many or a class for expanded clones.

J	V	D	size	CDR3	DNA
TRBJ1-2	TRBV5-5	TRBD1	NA	CASSLEWWTGRHMGYTF	TGTGCCAGCAGCTTGGAATGGTGGACAGGGAGGCATATGGGCTACACCTTC
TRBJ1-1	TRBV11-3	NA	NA	CASSTTANTEAFF	TGTGCCAGCAGCACGACAGCGAACACTGAAGCTTTCTTT
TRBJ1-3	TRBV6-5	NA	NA	CASGTGGFGNTIYF	TGTGCCAGCGGAACGGGGGGGTTTGGAAACACCATATATTTT
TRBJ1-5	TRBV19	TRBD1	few	CASSIGDRYQPQHF	TGTGCCAGTAGTATAGGGGACAGATATCAGCCCCAGCATTTT
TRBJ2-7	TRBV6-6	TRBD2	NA	CASRGSGTSYEQYF	TGTGCCAGCAGGGGTAGCGGGACCTCCTACGAGCAGTACTTC
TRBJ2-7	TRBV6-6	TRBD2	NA	CASSQTSGGLEQYF	TGTGCCAGCAGCCAGACTAGCGGGGGTCTCGAGCAGTACTTC
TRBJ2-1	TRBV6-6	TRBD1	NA	CASSYDRGWNEQFF	TGTGCCAGCAGCTACGACAGGGGATGGAATGAGCAGTTCTTC
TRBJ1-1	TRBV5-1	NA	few	CASSFGKDTEAFF	TGCGCCAGCAGCTTCGGGAAAGACACTGAAGCTTTCTTT
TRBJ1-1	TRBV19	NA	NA	CASSIDRSNTEAFF	TGTGCCAGTAGTATAGATCGTAGCAACACTGAAGCTTTCTTT
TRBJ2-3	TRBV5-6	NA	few	CASSLDMDTQYF	TGTGCCAGCAGCTTGGATATGGATACGCAGTATTTT
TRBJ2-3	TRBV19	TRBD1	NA	CASSTGTEHTDTQYF	TGTGCCAGTAGTACCGGGACAGAACACACAGATACGCAGTATTTT
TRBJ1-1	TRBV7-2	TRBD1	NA	CASSLQQGFEAFF	TGTGCCAGCAGCTTGCAACAGGGGTTTGAAGCTTTCTTT
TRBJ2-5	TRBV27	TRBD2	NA	CASSWDLAGAETQYF	TGTGCCAGCAGTTGGGACTTAGCGGGAGCAGAGACCCAGTACTTC
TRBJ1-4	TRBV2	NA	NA	CASSEMAPNEKLFF	TGTGCCAGCAGTGAAATGGCCCCTAATGAAAAACTGTTTTTT
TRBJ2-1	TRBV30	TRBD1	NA	CAWSVRETGVFF	TGTGCCTGGAGTGTACGTGAGACAGGGGTGTTCTTC
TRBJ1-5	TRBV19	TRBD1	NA	CASSPGTAQRPQHF	TGTGCCAGTAGTCCCGGGACAGCACAGAGGCCCCAGCATTTT
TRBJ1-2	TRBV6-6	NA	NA	CASSYSGVGDYGYTF	TGTGCCAGCAGTTACAGTGGGGTTGGGGACTATGGCTACACCTTC
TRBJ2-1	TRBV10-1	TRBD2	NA	CASSVSGSPKGYNEQFF	TGCGCCAGCAGTGTTAGCGGGAGTCCCAAGGGGTACAATGAGCAGTTCTTC
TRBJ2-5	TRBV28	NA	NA	CASSTTGWETQYF	TGTGCCAGCAGTACCACAGGGTGGGAGACCCAGTACTTC
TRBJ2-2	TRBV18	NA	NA	CASSPGGTNTGELFF	TGTGCCAGCTCACCAGGGGGTACGAACACCGGGGAGCTGTTTTTT
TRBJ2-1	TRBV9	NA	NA	CASSVAGGLSYNEQFF	TGTGCCAGCAGCGTAGCTGGGGGACTCTCCTACAATGAGCAGTTCTTC
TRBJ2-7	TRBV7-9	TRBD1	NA	CASSLEGTGSF	TGTGCCAGCAGCTTAGAAGGGACAGGGAGCTTC
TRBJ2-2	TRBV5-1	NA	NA	CASSLVTGVWDTGELFF	TGCGCCAGCAGCTTGGTTACGGGAGTCTGGGACACCGGGGAGCTGTTTTTT
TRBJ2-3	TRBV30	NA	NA	CAWKSMAGAADTQYF	TGTGCCTGGAAATCAATGGCGGGGGCAGCAGATACGCAGTATTTT
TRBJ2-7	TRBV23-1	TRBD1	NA	CASSQPSPDRGPEQYF	TGCGCCAGCAGTCAACCCTCACCGGACAGGGGACCCGAGCAGTACTTC
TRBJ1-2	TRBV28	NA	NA	CASSSQGLVDYGYTF	TGTGCCAGCAGTAGCCAGGGGCTTGTGGACTATGGCTACACCTTC
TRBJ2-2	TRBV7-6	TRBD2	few	CASSRSSGGNTGELFF	TGTGCCAGCAGCCGTAGTAGCGGGGGAAACACCGGGGAGCTGTTTTTT
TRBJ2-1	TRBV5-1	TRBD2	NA	CASSFRLAGGLTYNEQFF	TGCGCCAGCAGCTTCCGGCTAGCGGGAGGACTCACCTACAATGAGCAGTTCTTC
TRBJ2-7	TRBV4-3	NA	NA	CASSQGATSSYEQYF	TGCGCCAGCAGCCAAGGTGCCACAAGCTCCTACGAGCAGTACTTC
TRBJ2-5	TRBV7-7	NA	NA	CASSLSSSAETQYF	TGTGCCAGCAGCTTATCATCTAGCGCGGAGACCCAGTACTTC
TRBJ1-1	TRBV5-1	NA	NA	CASSLLRADTEAFF	TGCGCCAGCAGCTTATTAAGGGCGGACACTGAAGCTTTCTTT
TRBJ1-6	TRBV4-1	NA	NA	CASSQDWGMLGNSPLHF	TGCGCCAGCAGCCAAGATTGGGGCATGTTGGGGAATTCACCCCTCCACTTT
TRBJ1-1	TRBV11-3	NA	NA	CASSLDMNTEAFF	TGTGCCAGCAGCTTAGACATGAACACTGAAGCTTTCTTT
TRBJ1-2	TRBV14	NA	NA	CASSQGPGRDGYTF	TGTGCCAGCAGCCAAGGTCCAGGGAGGGATGGCTACACCTTC
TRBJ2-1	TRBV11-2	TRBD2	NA	CASSQYVGGDNEQFF	TGTGCCAGCAGCCAATATGTGGGGGGGGACAATGAGCAGTTCTTC
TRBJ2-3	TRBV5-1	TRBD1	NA	CASSASDRGSTDTQYF	TGCGCCAGCAGCGCCTCGGACAGGGGGAGCACAGATACGCAGTATTTT
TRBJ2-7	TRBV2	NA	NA	CASTGGSLRGEQYF	TGTGCCAGCACCGGGGGTAGTTTAAGGGGCGAGCAGTACTTC
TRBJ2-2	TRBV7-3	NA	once	CASSSPPRGAFPGELFF	TGTGCCAGCAGCTCGCCCCCCCGGGGGGCTTTTCCCGGGGAGCTGTTTTTT
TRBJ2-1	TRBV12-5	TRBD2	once	CASGLEAGDYNEQFF	TGTGCTAGTGGTTTAGAAGCGGGGGACTACAATGAGCAGTTCTTC
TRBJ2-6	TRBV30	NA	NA	CAWSVFQGSSGANVLTF	TGTGCCTGGAGTGTCTTTCAGGGTTCCTCTGGGGCCAACGTCCTGACTTTC
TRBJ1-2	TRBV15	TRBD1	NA	CATSLRDRSNYGYTF	TGTGCCACCAGCCTTAGGGACAGGAGTAACTATGGCTACACCTTC
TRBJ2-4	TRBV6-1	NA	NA	CASSEMTVGMDIQYF	TGTGCCAGCAGTGAAATGACGGTTGGGATGGACATTCAGTACTTC
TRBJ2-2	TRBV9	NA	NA	CASSVGQGGTGELFF	TGTGCCAGCAGCGTAGGCCAGGGGGGCACCGGGGAGCTGTTTTTT
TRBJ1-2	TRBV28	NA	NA	CASAPGTIYGYTF	TGTGCCAGCGCCCCAGGGACCATCTATGGCTACACCTTC
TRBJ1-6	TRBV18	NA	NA	CASSSYNSPLHF	TGTGCCAGCTCGTCATATAATTCACCCCTCCACTTT
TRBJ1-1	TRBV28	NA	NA	CAIVEGREKTFF	TGTGCCATCGTGGAGGGACGGGAGAAGACTTTCTTT
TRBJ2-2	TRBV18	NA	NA	CASSPEGPGDTGELFF	TGTGCCAGCTCACCAGAGGGGCCTGGGGACACCGGGGAGCTGTTTTTT
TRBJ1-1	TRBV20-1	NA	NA	CSARGDTEAFF	TGCAGTGCTAGAGGGGACACTGAAGCTTTCTTT
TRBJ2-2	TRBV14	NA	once	CASSLRVTGELFF	TGTGCCAGCAGCCTCAGGGTTACCGGGGAGCTGTTTTTT
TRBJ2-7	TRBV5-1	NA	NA	CASSLMVGLISYEQYF	TGCGCCAGCAGCTTGATGGTAGGACTCATCTCCTACGAGCAGTACTTC
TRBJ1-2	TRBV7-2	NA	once	CASSPRGANYGYTF	TGTGCCAGCAGCCCGCGGGGAGCTAACTATGGCTACACCTTC
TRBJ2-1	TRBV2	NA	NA	CASKQYNEQFF	TGTGCCAGCAAACAGTACAATGAGCAGTTCTTC
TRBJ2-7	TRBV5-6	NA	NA	CASSLRISQWGTYEQYF	TGTGCCAGCAGCCTCCGGATTAGCCAGTGGGGCACCTACGAGCAGTACTTC
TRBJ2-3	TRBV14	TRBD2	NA	CASSQEISGVWTDTQYF	TGTGCCAGCAGCCAAGAAATTAGCGGGGTATGGACAGATACGCAGTATTTT
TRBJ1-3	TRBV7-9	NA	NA	CASSLPGGSGNTIYF	TGTGCCAGCAGCTTACCCGGGGGCTCTGGAAACACCATATATTTT
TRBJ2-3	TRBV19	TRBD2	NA	CASRNPGLAGGDTQYF	TGTGCCAGTAGAAATCCGGGACTAGCGGGGGGTGATACGCAGTATTTT
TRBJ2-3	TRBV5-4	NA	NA	CASSLAVADTQYF	TGTGCCAGCAGCTTAGCTGTCGCAGATACGCAGTATTTT